This T cell receptor beta chain was sequenced in a study of T-cell memory formation after mild COVID-19. Study outcomes and limitations: Shrinking CD4+ clones resided mostly in CM and EM, and CD8+ ones in EMRA.

Comments on this clonotype: The antigen is not known.

V lost 5 bases and J lost 0, with 8 bases in between. Germline V gives CDR1 DFQATT, CDR2 SNEGSKA (reference sequence). The CDR3 is 12 residues long. A single record per CDR3 protein comes from TCRdb applying MiXCR to the 5' RACE reads. The sample contains about 470,000 distinct CDR3 sequences, over 15% of which appear only once. The source is an adult woman who had mild COVID-19 (a few samples of this study predate the infection). Cell type and time point are not known. Sequenced material: PBMCs or a T cell subset sorted from them (not recorded which). The V gene is TRBV20-1, the J gene TRBJ2-7; D remains ambiguous. CDR3 DNA sequence: TGCAGTGCTGTTCTCGACTCCTACGAGCAGTACTTC. Encoded protein: CSAVLDSYEQYF.